Below are 3 T cell receptor beta chains sequenced from a single sample in a study of cytomegalovirus exposure and HLA in healthy donors. Use of 60 Vbeta and 13 Jbeta primers characterized the PCR. The repertoire was sequenced with immunoSEQ multiplex PCR; TCRdb's copy has only in-frame clones and lacks some. The sample has over 150,000 clones, about 75% seen once; the top ten hold 7.4%. The specimen sequenced was PBMCs. The receptor set was obtained from a male donor in good health and CMV-seropositive.

This clone was counted once. The junction shows a germline mismatch at one end, possibly a read error. The chain uses TRBV7-9 and TRBJ2-6, with D perhaps matching TRBD2 (7 bases). Germline values: CDR1 SEHNR, CDR2 FQNEAQ (reference sequence). CDR3 size: 17 residues. Here the CDR3 reads CSSRGGGSHFGANVLTF. CDR3 DNA: TGTTCCAGCCGAGGGGGGGGGTCCCACTTCGGGGCCAACGTCCTGACTTTC.

The rearrangement uses TRBV7-2 and TRBJ2-2, with TRBD1 identical over 9 bases. The CDR3 contains 17 residues. The germline gives CDR1 SGHTA, CDR2 FQGNSA. V lost 5 bases and J lost 4; bases outside the gene matches: 11. The CDR3 DNA sequence: TGTGCCAGCAGCCAAACGCCGGGACAGGGACTCACCGGGGAGCTGTTTTTT. Translating gives CASSQTPGQGLTGELFF.

The sample holds a few counts of this clone. V gene TRBV7-2 combines with J gene TRBJ2-7, with 9 bases identical to TRBD2. V lost 3 bases to trimming and J lost 0 bases; unmatched junction nucleotides: 3. CDR1 is SGHTA and CDR2 is FQGNSA in the germline V gene. The CDR3 runs to 15 residues. This chain's CDR3 is CASSLGLARSYEQYF. For the CDR3, the DNA is TGTGCCAGCAGCTTGGGACTAGCCCGCTCCTACGAGCAGTACTTC.